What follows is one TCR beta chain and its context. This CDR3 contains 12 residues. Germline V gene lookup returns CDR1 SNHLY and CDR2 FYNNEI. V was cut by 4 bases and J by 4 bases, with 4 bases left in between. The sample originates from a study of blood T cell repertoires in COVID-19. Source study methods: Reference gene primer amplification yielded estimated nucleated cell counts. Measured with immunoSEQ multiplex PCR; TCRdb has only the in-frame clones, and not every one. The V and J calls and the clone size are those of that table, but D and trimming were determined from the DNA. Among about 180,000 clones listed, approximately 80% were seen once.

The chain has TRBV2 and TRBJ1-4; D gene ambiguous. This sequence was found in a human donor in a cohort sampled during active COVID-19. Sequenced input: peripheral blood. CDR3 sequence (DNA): TGTGCCAGCAGTGCGTATAATGAAAAACTGTTTTTT. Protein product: CASSAYNEKLFF.